Described below is a single TCR beta chain sequence and its context. Antigen unknown. The CDR3 runs 13 residues. Germline V CDR1 and CDR2: MNHEY, SMNVEV (reference sequence). The V gene lost 6 bases and the J gene lost 4 bases, with 12 bases spanning the gap. This sample is drawn from a study of cytomegalovirus exposure and HLA in healthy donors. Points from the study as a whole: Reportedly, cytomegalovirus status was diagnosed with high sensitivity and specificity. The sole available immune exposure information was CMV serostatus.

PCR employed 60 Vbeta and 13 Jbeta primers. TCRdb's table, derived via immunoSEQ multiplex PCR, lists solely in-frame clones and lacks some. Among fewer than 150,000 clones listed, more than 75% were seen once. The sample taken for sequencing was PBMCs. This receptor was taken from a male donor in good health and CMV-seronegative. The V call is TRBV27, the J call TRBJ1-2; D is unclear. This chain's CDR3 is CASRVDGSYGYTF. The CDR3 bases are TGTGCCAGCAGGGTCGACGGGAGCTATGGCTACACCTTC.